This TCR beta chain is from a study of beta chain features in type 1 diabetes. Study-wide findings and caveats: All four CD4+ subsets from Type 1 diabetes patients carried moderately but significantly shorter TCRB CDR3s.

Concerning this clone: The target antigen is unknown.

As every portion of the isolated RNA was reverse transcribed, the sequencing read expressed TCRB transcripts. Repertoires were generated with immunoSEQ multiplex PCR, while TCRdb's copy carries only in-frame clones and drops some. The sample lists some 270,000 clones; under 13% were seen once. CDR1 and CDR2 (germline): SGHTA, FQGTGA. The CDR3 runs to 12 residues. The germline V and J ends were trimmed by 5 bases and 14 bases, with 16 bases remaining between them. The genes are TRBV7-3 and TRBJ2-1, with D possibly matching TRBD1 (6 bases). The clonotype was recovered from a man aged 30-40 years with type 1 diabetes. The material sequenced was naive CD4+ T cells from blood. CDR3 amino acids: CASSPLGGPEFF. As DNA, the CDR3 is TGTGCCAGCAGCCCCCTAGGGGGTCCGGAGTTCTTC. Complete variable domain (other parts from reference TRBV7-3 and TRBJ2-1): GAGVSQTPSNKVTEKGKYVELRCDPISGHTALYWYRQSLGQGPEFLIYFQGTGAADDSGLPNDRFFAVRPEGSVSTLKIQRTERGDSAVYLCASSPLGGPEFFGPGTRLTVL.